One sample yielded the 16 T cell receptor beta chains listed below, sequenced in a study of T-cell reconstitution after alpha-beta-depleted transplantation in children. Construction of the TCRbeta library involved unique molecular identifiers. TCRdb ran MiXCR on the PCR reads and lists one entry per CDR3 protein. The sample consists of roughly 790,000 distinct CDR3 sequences, about 16% of them appearing once. The material was PBMCs, mostly from graft donor cells, obtained 360 days after TCRalphabeta/CD19-depleted stem cell transplant. These receptors were collected from a male patient younger than 18 who had a stem cell transplant for acute lymphoblastic leukemia, so the T cells may come from the graft donor.

This clonotype appeared many times. The gene calls are TRBV25-1 and TRBJ2-7; TRBD1 agrees at 8 bases. The CDR3 extends over 13 amino acids. The germline V gene encodes CDR1 MGHDK and CDR2 SYGVNS. J gave up 9 bases and V 4 bases, and 8 bases lay outside the gene matches. CDR3 sequence: CASSALGTGGQYF. In DNA, the CDR3 is TGTGCCAGCAGTGCCCTGGGGACAGGAGGGCAGTACTTC.

This clonotype was seen a handful of times. The chain joins TRBV12-3 or TRBV12-4 to TRBJ2-7, with D perhaps matching TRBD2 (7 bases). Trimming removed 7 bases at V and 3 bases at J, with 19 bases between. This CDR3 has 15 amino acids. The CDR3 coding sequence is TGTGCCAGCACCCCCGAGAGAGCGGGACACTACGAGCAGTACTTC. Protein product: CASTPERAGHYEQYF.

This clonotype was found many times. This chain joins TRBV5-1 and TRBJ2-6; the D is unclear. V shed 0 bases and J shed 0 bases, with 13 bases lying between them. CDR1 SGHRS and CDR2 YFSETQ come from the germline V gene. The CDR3 consists of 18 residues. CDR3 DNA sequence: TGCGCCAGCAGCTTGGGATGGGTGCTGGGCTCTGGGGCCAACGTCCTGACTTTC. It specifies CASSLGWVLGSGANVLTF.

Only a few counts were recorded for this clonotype. This rearrangement joins TRBV21-1 to TRBJ2-5; TRBD1 is taken as the D call from the table, unchecked against the DNA. TRBV21-1 is a recognized pseudogene. This CDR3 has 15 amino acids. CDR3 protein: CASSSRTGEVETQYF. The CDR3 nucleotides are TGTGCCAGCAGCTCGCGGACAGGGGAAGTGGAGACCCAGTACTTC.

A few counts support this clonotype. The rearrangement links TRBV12-3 or TRBV12-4 to TRBJ1-6, with D uncertain. Trimming removed 1 base from V and 11 bases from J, with 15 bases in between. The length of the CDR3 is 15 residues. The CDR3 sequence: CASSLGDTGNAPLHF. DNA of the CDR3: TGTGCCAGCAGTTTAGGGGATACTGGGAATGCACCCCTCCACTTT.

In its sample, this clonotype was seen many times. The chain is built from TRBV12-3 or TRBV12-4 and TRBJ1-5; D remains unclear. This CDR3 region has 13 residues. Between the trimmed V and J ends, which lost 5 bases and 3 bases, there was a span of 8 bases. CDR3 coding DNA: TGTGCCAGCAGTCTCCGGGCCAATCAGCCCCAGCATTTT. Encoded protein: CASSLRANQPQHF.

This clonotype was seen a few times. The rearrangement joins TRBV14 to TRBJ2-3; the D gene is possibly TRBD1 (6 bases). Trimming left V 2 bases short and J 1 base short, with 13 bases between. The CDR3 sequence is 16 residues long. Germline CDR1 is SGHDN and CDR2 is FVKESK. This CDR3 reads CASSQHRALGTDTQYF. CDR3 coding DNA: TGTGCCAGCAGCCAACACAGGGCCCTTGGCACAGATACGCAGTATTTT.

The chain couples TRBV2 to TRBJ1-5; tentative D call: TRBD1 (5 bases). V shed 4 bases and J shed 2 bases, with 12 bases lying between them. Per germline, CDR1 SNHLY and CDR2 FYNNEI. The CDR3 is made up of 15 amino acids. The CDR3 sequence: CASSGSGNGNQPQHF. CDR3 nucleotide sequence: TGTGCCAGCAGTGGGTCAGGGAATGGCAATCAGCCCCAGCATTTT.

The rearrangement uses TRBV28 and TRBJ2-3; D may match TRBD1 or TRBD2 (5 bases each). Germline V gene sequence: CDR1 MDHEN, CDR2 SYDVKM. The CDR3 runs to 13 residues. Trimming cost V 10 bases and J 2 bases, with 13 bases left between them. CDR3 residues: CANWDHTTDTQYF. Written as DNA, the CDR3 is TGTGCCAACTGGGACCACACCACAGATACGCAGTATTTT.

The V and J genes are TRBV20-1 and TRBJ1-2, with no clear D. The CDR3 consists of 12 residues. Germline lookup yields CDR1 DFQATT and CDR2 SNEGSKA (reference sequence). The ends were cut back, 7 bases at V and 4 bases at J, with 13 bases in the middle. CDR3 protein: CSGKREAYGYTF. CDR3 sequence (DNA): TGCAGTGGGAAACGAGAGGCCTATGGCTACACCTTC.

V gene TRBV6-1 combines with J gene TRBJ2-1; TRBD2 matches at 11 bases. The CDR3 is 15 residues long. V shed 6 bases, J shed 10 bases, and the junction held 11 bases outside the gene matches. CDR1 is MNHNS and CDR2 is SASEGT in the germline V gene. The CDR3 coding sequence is TGTGCCAGCAGCTGGTTTAGCGGGAGGGCCGCGGAGCAGTTCTTC. Its translation is CASSWFSGRAAEQFF.

The gene calls are TRBV7-2 and TRBJ1-1; D is uncertain. The V gene lost 3 bases and the J gene lost 3 bases, with 11 bases spanning the gap. The CDR3 runs 14 residues. Germline loops: CDR1 SGHTA, CDR2 FQGNSA. CDR3 DNA sequence: TGTGCCAGCAGCTTCGGCGGCTATTACACTGAAGCTTTCTTT. Encoded protein: CASSFGGYYTEAFF.

The V gene is TRBV7-3, the J gene TRBJ2-7; perhaps TRBD1 as D (6 bases). This CDR3 has 15 amino acids. From germline, CDR1 is SGHTA and CDR2 FQGTGA. Trimming shortened V by 5 bases and J by 3 bases, and 17 bases separated the two germline ends. CDR3: CASSTRSGVGYEQYF. The CDR3 nucleotides read TGTGCCAGCAGCACTAGGTCAGGGGTAGGCTACGAGCAGTACTTC.

The genes are TRBV4-1 and TRBJ2-1, with TRBD2 matching 8 bases. Trimming took 0 bases from V and 4 from J; bases not matched to a gene: 5. The germline V gene encodes CDR1 MGHRA and CDR2 YSYEKL. This CDR3 contains 16 residues. The CDR3, as DNA: TGCGCCAGCAGCCAAGATCGCGCTAGCGGGTACAATGAGCAGTTCTTC. Translating gives CASSQDRASGYNEQFF.

This rearrangement joins TRBV4-1 to TRBJ1-1; D gene unclear. Germline-derived CDR1 and CDR2 are MGHRA and YSYEKL. With 4 bases removed from V and 0 bases from J, the gap between germline ends came to 9 bases. CDR3 length equals 14 residues. Here the CDR3 DNA reads TGCGCCAGCAGCCCAATGTGGGTGAACACTGAAGCTTTCTTT. Protein sequence: CASSPMWVNTEAFF.

V and J are TRBV24-1 and TRBJ1-2; the D is unclear. The CDR3 runs to 13 residues. Germline assignment: CDR1 KGHDR and CDR2 SFDVKD. V was pared by 0 bases and J by 5 bases, with 6 bases between. The CDR3 protein is CATSDLWGYGYTF. In DNA, the CDR3 is TGTGCCACCAGTGATTTGTGGGGTTATGGCTACACCTTC.